Below, 13 T cell receptor beta chains from the same sample are listed, as sequenced in a study of monozygotic twins with inflammatory bowel disease. Reanalyzing the 5' RACE reads, TCRdb keeps one entry per CDR3 protein, without DNA. The listing records 400,000 to 500,000 distinct CDR3 sequences. Material: blood. The receptors shown here come from a human donor with ulcerative colitis or Crohn's disease, or a healthy co-twin of an affected twin (not recorded which).

The chain combines TRBV30 with TRBJ2-7. Germline V gives CDR1 GTSNPN, CDR2 SVGIG (reference sequence). This CDR3 has 11 amino acids. The CDR3 sequence: CAWMESGEQYF.

Here the CDR3 reads CASSQDGSGSGETQYF. V usage is TRBV4-3 and J usage is TRBJ2-5; TCRdb proposes TRBD2, but this gene call is untestable without DNA. The CDR3 spans 16 residues. CDR1 and CDR2 from the germline V gene are LGHNA and YSLEER.

This chain connects TRBV7-6 to TRBJ1-4; TCRdb gives TRBD1 as the D gene, but with no DNA this cannot be confirmed. The CDR3 loop spans 17 amino acids. Germline V gene sequence: CDR1 SGHVS, CDR2 FNYEAQ. The CDR3 loop reads CASSRWTPGATNEKLFF.

This sequence joins TRBV7-7 and TRBJ2-7; without DNA, the TCRdb call of TRBD1 cannot be checked. The germline V gene has CDR1 SSHAT and CDR2 FNYEAQ (reference sequence). There are 13 residues in the CDR3. CDR3 loop: CASSLEQGNEQYF.

The chain couples TRBV4-3 to TRBJ2-1; absent DNA, TCRdb's TRBD2 call cannot be checked. Germline-derived CDR1 and CDR2 are LGHNA and YSLEER. This CDR3 is 16 amino acids long. CDR3 region: CASSLVSGRFDNEQFF.

J is TRBJ2-7 and V is TRBV11-2; TCRdb selects TRBD2, and the lack of DNA leaves this call unchecked. Germline lookup yields CDR1 SGHAT and CDR2 FQNNGV. The CDR3 consists of 15 residues. The CDR3 is CASSLEKLAGVLQYF.

The chain combines TRBV30 with TRBJ1-1; the TCRdb call, TRBD1, lacks DNA for checking. Germline lookup yields CDR1 GTSNPN and CDR2 SVGIG (reference sequence). The CDR3 loop spans 14 amino acids. This CDR3 is CAWTSLGVLGEAFF.

The gene calls are TRBV27 and TRBJ2-7; absent DNA, TCRdb's TRBD1 call cannot be checked. This CDR3 spans 14 amino acids. The germline CDR1 and CDR2 sequences are MNHEY and SMNVEV (reference sequence). The CDR3 sequence: CASSLLGTAYEQYF.

The V call is TRBV18, the J call TRBJ1-6; lacking DNA, the TRBD1 call made by TCRdb goes unchecked. The length of the CDR3 is 13 residues. Per germline, CDR1 KGHSH and CDR2 LQKENI. The CDR3 region is CASSGDRNSPLHF.

The CDR3 here is CATSDPFSGYNEQFF. This chain links TRBV24-1 with TRBJ2-1. The CDR3 extends over 15 amino acids. Looked up from germline, CDR1 is KGHDR and CDR2 is SFDVKD.

The rearrangement joins TRBV19 to TRBJ1-1; the D call of TRBD1 rests on TCRdb alone, since no DNA is present to check it. The CDR3 spans 14 residues. Germline V CDR1 and CDR2: LNHDA, SQIVND (reference sequence). The CDR3 loop reads CAASRGYMNTEAFF.

J is TRBJ2-1 and V is TRBV10-3; with no DNA, the TCRdb D assignment of TRBD2 cannot be verified. This CDR3 has 13 amino acids. The germline gives CDR1 ENHRY, CDR2 SYGVKD. CDR3 sequence reads: CAISDALAAEQFF.

This chain uses TRBV7-3 with TRBJ2-2; TCRdb designates TRBD1, a call that cannot be tested without DNA. The CDR3 contains 16 residues. The germline gives CDR1 SGHTA, CDR2 FQGTGA. This CDR3 is CASSPNPTGIIGELFF.